This TCR beta chain was recorded in a study of blood T cell repertoires in COVID-19. Study information: T cells, B-cell-depleted T cells, or PBMCs provided the cDNA or gDNA that served as material.

TCRdb keeps only in-frame clones here, not all; method: immunoSEQ multiplex PCR. Here the sample spans some 150,000 clones, roughly 85% being singletons. The germline CDR1 and CDR2 sequences are SGDLS and YYNGEE. Trimming pared 4 bases from V and 0 bases from J, leaving 11 bases between. CDR3 length: 15 amino acids. The gene calls are TRBV9 and TRBJ2-1; possible D gene TRBD2, 6 bases. The sample comprised PBMCs or T cells enriched from blood (not recorded which). The sequence was obtained from a woman in her fifties or sixties who had recovered from COVID-19. The CDR3 sequence: CASSQVGGSYNEQFF. The DNA of the CDR3 is TGTGCCAGCAGCCAAGTGGGGGGCTCCTACAATGAGCAGTTCTTC.